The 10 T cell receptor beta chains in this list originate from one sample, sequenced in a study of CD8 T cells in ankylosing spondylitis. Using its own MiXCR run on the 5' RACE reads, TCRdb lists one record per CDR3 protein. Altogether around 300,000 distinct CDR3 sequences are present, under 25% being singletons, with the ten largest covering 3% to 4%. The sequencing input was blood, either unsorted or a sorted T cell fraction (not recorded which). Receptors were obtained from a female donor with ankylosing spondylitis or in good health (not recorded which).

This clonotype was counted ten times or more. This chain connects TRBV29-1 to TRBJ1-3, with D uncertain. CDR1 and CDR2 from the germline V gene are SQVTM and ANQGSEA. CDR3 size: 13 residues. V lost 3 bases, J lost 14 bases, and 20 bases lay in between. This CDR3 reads CSVEGGDPSALYF. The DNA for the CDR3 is TGCAGCGTTGAGGGCGGGGATCCATCGGCGCTATATTTT.

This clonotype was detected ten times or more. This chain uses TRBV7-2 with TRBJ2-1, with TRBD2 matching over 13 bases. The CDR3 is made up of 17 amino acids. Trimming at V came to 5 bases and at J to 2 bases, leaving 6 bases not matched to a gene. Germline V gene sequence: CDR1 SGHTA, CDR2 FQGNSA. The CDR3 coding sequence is TGTGCCAGCAGCATCAGGGGACTAGCGGGAACCTACAATGAGCAGTTCTTC. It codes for CASSIRGLAGTYNEQFF.

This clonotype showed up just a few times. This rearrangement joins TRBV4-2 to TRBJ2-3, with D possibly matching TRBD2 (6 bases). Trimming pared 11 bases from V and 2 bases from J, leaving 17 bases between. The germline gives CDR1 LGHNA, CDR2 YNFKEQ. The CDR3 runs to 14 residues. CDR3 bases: TGTGCCGTAAAACCGGGACTTTCCACAGATACGCAGTATTTT. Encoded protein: CAVKPGLSTDTQYF.

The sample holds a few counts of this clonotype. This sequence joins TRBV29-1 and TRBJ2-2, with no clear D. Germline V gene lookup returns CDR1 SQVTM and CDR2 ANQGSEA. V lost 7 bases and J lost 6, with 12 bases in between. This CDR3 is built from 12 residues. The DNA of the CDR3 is TGCAGCGCTGGCCCAATCTCCGGGGAGCTGTTTTTT. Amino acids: CSAGPISGELFF.

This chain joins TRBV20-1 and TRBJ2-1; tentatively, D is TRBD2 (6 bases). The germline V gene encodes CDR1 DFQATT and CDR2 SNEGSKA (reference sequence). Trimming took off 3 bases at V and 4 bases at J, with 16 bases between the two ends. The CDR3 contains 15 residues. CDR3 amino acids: CSASSLSGPYNEQFF. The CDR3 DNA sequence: TGCAGTGCTAGTTCTCTGAGCGGGCCTTACAATGAGCAGTTCTTC.

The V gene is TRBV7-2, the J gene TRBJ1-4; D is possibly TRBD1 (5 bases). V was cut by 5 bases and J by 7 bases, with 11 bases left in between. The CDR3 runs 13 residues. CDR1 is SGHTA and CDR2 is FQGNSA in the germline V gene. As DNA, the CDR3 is TGTGCCAGCAGCATGGGGACGTTTGAAAAACTGTTTTTT. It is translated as CASSMGTFEKLFF.

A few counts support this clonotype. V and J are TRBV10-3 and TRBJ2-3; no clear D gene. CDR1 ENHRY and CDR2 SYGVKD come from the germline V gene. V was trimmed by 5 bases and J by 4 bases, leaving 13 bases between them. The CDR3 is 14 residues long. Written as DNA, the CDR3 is TGTGCCATCAGTCCTTTGCAGGCAGCAGATACGCAGTATTTT. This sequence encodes CAISPLQAADTQYF.

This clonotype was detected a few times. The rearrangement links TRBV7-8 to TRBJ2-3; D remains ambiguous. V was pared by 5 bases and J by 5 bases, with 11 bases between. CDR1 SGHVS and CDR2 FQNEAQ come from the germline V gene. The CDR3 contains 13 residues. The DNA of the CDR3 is TGTGCCAGCAGCCCCCCGAAGGAAGATACGCAGTATTTT. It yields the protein CASSPPKEDTQYF.

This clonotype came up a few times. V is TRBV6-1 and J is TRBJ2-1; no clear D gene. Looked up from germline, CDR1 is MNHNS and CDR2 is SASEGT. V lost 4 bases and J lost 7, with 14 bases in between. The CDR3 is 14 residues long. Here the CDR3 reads CASSVVIALNEQFF. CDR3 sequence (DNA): TGTGCCAGCAGTGTGGTTATTGCTCTAAATGAGCAGTTCTTC.

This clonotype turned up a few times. CDR3 amino acids: CSADSRGTEAFF. In nucleotides, the CDR3 is TGCAGTGCTGACAGCCGGGGCACTGAAGCTTTCTTT. V is TRBV20-1 and J is TRBJ1-1; D might be TRBD1 (5 bases). The CDR3 is 12 residues long. Trimming removed 5 bases at V and 4 bases at J, with 11 bases between. Germline-derived CDR1 and CDR2 are DFQATT and SNEGSKA (reference sequence).